Listed below are T cell receptor beta chains from one sample, sequenced in a study of T cells in Graves' hyperthyroidism and ophthalmopathy. TCRdb called the multiplex PCR reads again in MiXCR, with one record for every CDR3 protein. The repertoire includes more than 250,000 distinct CDR3 sequences, roughly 15% of them detected once, and about 33% sits in the top ten. Sequencing was performed on blood. These receptors were taken from a woman aged 50 to 60 with Graves' hyperthyroidism that later progressed to Graves' ophthalmopathy. CDR3s include the opening cysteine and the closing phenylalanine or tryptophan. Each record gives: CDR3 length, J gene, D gene, clone size, V gene, CDR3 protein, CDR3 DNA. The D gene is left open where the match is weak. Not every row has a clone size; where given, it reads once, few, many or a size class.

cdr3_length: 14
j_call: TRBJ2-5
d_call: NA
clone_size: many
v_call: TRBV5-1
cdr3_aa: CASRPGVGQETQYF
cdr3_nt: TGCGCCAGCAGGCCCGGGGTTGGCCAAGAGACCCAGTACTTC

cdr3_length: 12
j_call: TRBJ2-7
d_call: NA
clone_size: many
v_call: TRBV20-1
cdr3_aa: CSLSVDLNEQYF
cdr3_nt: TGCAGTCTGTCGGTAGATCTGAACGAGCAGTACTTC

cdr3_length: 12
j_call: TRBJ1-2
d_call: NA
clone_size: many
v_call: TRBV20-1
cdr3_aa: CSAKQGDYGYTF
cdr3_nt: TGCAGTGCTAAACAGGGTGACTATGGCTACACCTTC

cdr3_length: 14
j_call: TRBJ1-2
d_call: NA
clone_size: many
v_call: TRBV4-1
cdr3_aa: CASSQEVRTYGYTF
cdr3_nt: TGCGCCAGCAGCCAAGAGGTCAGGACATATGGCTACACCTTC

cdr3_length: 15
j_call: TRBJ2-2
d_call: TRBD2
clone_size: NA
v_call: TRBV5-1
cdr3_aa: CASTPGLANPGELFF
cdr3_nt: TGCGCCAGCACCCCAGGACTAGCGAACCCCGGGGAGCTGTTTTTT

cdr3_length: 16
j_call: TRBJ2-1
d_call: TRBD2
clone_size: NA
v_call: TRBV4-1
cdr3_aa: CASSRGLAGPYNEQFF
cdr3_nt: TGCGCCAGCAGCCGAGGACTAGCGGGCCCCTACAATGAGCAGTTCTTC

cdr3_length: 12
j_call: TRBJ2-2
d_call: NA
clone_size: NA
v_call: TRBV20-1
cdr3_aa: CSVSGVTGELFF
cdr3_nt: TGCAGTGTGTCAGGGGTGACCGGGGAGCTGTTTTTT

cdr3_length: 14
j_call: TRBJ1-2
d_call: NA
clone_size: many
v_call: TRBV28
cdr3_aa: CASSLVRGLYGYTF
cdr3_nt: TGTGCCAGCAGTTTAGTGCGGGGCCTCTATGGCTACACCTTC

cdr3_length: 14
j_call: TRBJ2-1
d_call: TRBD2
clone_size: few
v_call: TRBV10-2
cdr3_aa: CARSKRERYDEQFF
cdr3_nt: TGCGCCAGGTCTAAGCGGGAGCGGTACGATGAGCAGTTCTTC

cdr3_length: 15
j_call: TRBJ1-2
d_call: NA
clone_size: few
v_call: TRBV4-1
cdr3_aa: CASSQVTGGVGGYTF
cdr3_nt: TGCGCCAGCAGCCAAGTTACGGGTGGGGTAGGAGGCTACACCTTC

cdr3_length: 11
j_call: TRBJ1-2
d_call: TRBD1
clone_size: many
v_call: TRBV10-3
cdr3_aa: CAISRQGSYTF
cdr3_nt: TGTGCCATCAGCCGACAGGGAAGCTACACCTTC

cdr3_length: 13
j_call: TRBJ2-1
d_call: NA
clone_size: many
v_call: TRBV20-1
cdr3_aa: CSAREDTLEEQFF
cdr3_nt: TGCAGTGCTAGAGAGGACACCCTGGAGGAGCAGTTCTTC

cdr3_length: 19
j_call: TRBJ2-1
d_call: TRBD2
clone_size: NA
v_call: TRBV5-4
cdr3_aa: CASSLGYRASGAGYNEQFF
cdr3_nt: TGTGCCAGCAGCTTGGGGTACAGGGCTAGCGGGGCGGGGTACAATGAGCAGTTCTTC

cdr3_length: 13
j_call: TRBJ2-3
d_call: NA
clone_size: NA
v_call: TRBV20-1
cdr3_aa: CSARGDGTDTQYF
cdr3_nt: TGCAGTGCTAGAGGAGATGGCACAGATACGCAGTATTTT

cdr3_length: 13
j_call: TRBJ2-7
d_call: NA
clone_size: many
v_call: TRBV18
cdr3_aa: CASSPPAGNEQYF
cdr3_nt: TGTGCCAGCTCACCCCCCGCAGGGAACGAGCAGTACTTC

cdr3_length: 16
j_call: TRBJ1-6
d_call: NA
clone_size: few
v_call: TRBV5-1
cdr3_aa: CASSLAGGAYNSPLHF
cdr3_nt: TGCGCCAGCAGTCTCGCTGGGGGGGCATATAATTCACCCCTCCACTTT

cdr3_length: 16
j_call: TRBJ1-4
d_call: TRBD1
clone_size: many
v_call: TRBV6-2/TRBV6-3
cdr3_aa: CASSGSDRPIREKLFF
cdr3_nt: TGTGCCAGCAGTGGCTCGGACAGGCCCATACGCGAAAAACTGTTTTTT

cdr3_length: 14
j_call: TRBJ2-1
d_call: NA
clone_size: many
v_call: TRBV28
cdr3_aa: CASSFLGASNEQFF
cdr3_nt: TGTGCCAGCAGTTTTCTCGGCGCCTCCAATGAGCAGTTCTTC

cdr3_length: 18
j_call: TRBJ2-7
d_call: TRBD2
clone_size: NA
v_call: TRBV7-9
cdr3_aa: CASTLGISEREATYEQYF
cdr3_nt: TGTGCCAGCACCCTCGGTATCTCCGAGCGGGAGGCAACCTACGAGCAGTACTTC

cdr3_length: 15
j_call: TRBJ2-2
d_call: NA
clone_size: few
v_call: TRBV18
cdr3_aa: CASSPRLTGAGELFF
cdr3_nt: TGTGCCAGCTCACCAAGGTTGACGGGGGCCGGGGAGCTGTTTTTT

cdr3_length: 13
j_call: TRBJ2-7
d_call: NA
clone_size: many
v_call: TRBV28
cdr3_aa: CASSYIAPYEQYF
cdr3_nt: TGTGCCAGCAGTTATATAGCCCCGTACGAGCAGTACTTC

cdr3_length: 13
j_call: TRBJ2-3
d_call: NA
clone_size: many
v_call: TRBV11-2
cdr3_aa: CASSLVYADTQYF
cdr3_nt: TGTGCCAGCAGCTTGGTTTACGCAGATACGCAGTATTTT

cdr3_length: 14
j_call: TRBJ2-7
d_call: NA
clone_size: many
v_call: TRBV28
cdr3_aa: CASSGNRDLYEQYF
cdr3_nt: TGTGCCAGCAGTGGAAACAGAGATCTCTACGAGCAGTACTTC

cdr3_length: 16
j_call: TRBJ1-1
d_call: NA
clone_size: few
v_call: TRBV4-1
cdr3_aa: CASSQLPGRSNTEAFF
cdr3_nt: TGCGCCAGCAGCCAATTACCGGGACGCTCGAACACTGAAGCTTTCTTT

cdr3_length: 15
j_call: TRBJ1-5
d_call: NA
clone_size: many
v_call: TRBV28
cdr3_aa: CASRPEEVSNQPQHF
cdr3_nt: TGTGCCAGCAGACCGGAGGAGGTTAGCAATCAGCCCCAGCATTTT

cdr3_length: 14
j_call: TRBJ1-1
d_call: NA
clone_size: many
v_call: TRBV12-3/TRBV12-4
cdr3_aa: CASSSRGPNTEAFF
cdr3_nt: TGTGCCAGCAGTTCACGGGGCCCGAACACTGAAGCTTTCTTT

cdr3_length: 13
j_call: TRBJ1-1
d_call: NA
clone_size: NA
v_call: TRBV9
cdr3_aa: CASSGHAGTEAFF
cdr3_nt: TGTGCCAGCAGCGGTCATGCCGGCACTGAAGCTTTCTTT

cdr3_length: 17
j_call: TRBJ2-3
d_call: NA
clone_size: NA
v_call: TRBV11-3
cdr3_aa: CASSQDGVGRPTDTQYF
cdr3_nt: TGTGCCAGCAGCCAGGATGGGGTGGGACGACCCACAGATACGCAGTATTTT

cdr3_length: 12
j_call: TRBJ2-2
d_call: NA
clone_size: many
v_call: TRBV6-2/TRBV6-3
cdr3_aa: CASSLITGELFF
cdr3_nt: TGCGCCAGCAGCTTGATCACCGGGGAGCTGTTTTTT

cdr3_length: 14
j_call: TRBJ2-3
d_call: NA
clone_size: many
v_call: TRBV7-9
cdr3_aa: CASSWTDSTDTQYF
cdr3_nt: TGTGCCAGCAGCTGGACCGATAGCACAGATACGCAGTATTTT

cdr3_length: 14
j_call: TRBJ2-6
d_call: NA
clone_size: few
v_call: TRBV30
cdr3_aa: CAWGPGAGANVLTF
cdr3_nt: TGTGCCTGGGGACCCGGAGCTGGGGCCAACGTCCTGACTTTC

cdr3_length: 14
j_call: TRBJ1-4
d_call: NA
clone_size: NA
v_call: TRBV14
cdr3_aa: CASSLTDSREKLFF
cdr3_nt: TGTGCCAGCAGCTTAACGGACAGTCGCGAAAAACTGTTTTTT

cdr3_length: 16
j_call: TRBJ1-2
d_call: TRBD1
clone_size: NA
v_call: TRBV7-9
cdr3_aa: CASSPPDRGRGNRYTF
cdr3_nt: TGTGCCAGCAGCCCGCCTGACAGGGGGCGTGGGAATCGCTACACCTTC

cdr3_length: 13
j_call: TRBJ2-5
d_call: NA
clone_size: many
v_call: TRBV7-9
cdr3_aa: CASSLVAVETQYF
cdr3_nt: TGTGCCAGCAGCTTAGTGGCAGTAGAGACCCAGTACTTC

cdr3_length: 18
j_call: TRBJ2-3
d_call: NA
clone_size: many
v_call: TRBV3-1
cdr3_aa: CASSHAVRGRGSTDTQYF
cdr3_nt: TGTGCCAGCAGCCACGCGGTTCGGGGGCGCGGTAGCACAGATACGCAGTATTTT

cdr3_length: 15
j_call: TRBJ2-3
d_call: NA
clone_size: NA
v_call: TRBV5-5
cdr3_aa: CASSLGLVSGVTQYF
cdr3_nt: TGTGCCAGCAGCTTGGGCTTGGTTTCAGGTGTTACGCAGTATTTT

cdr3_length: 14
j_call: TRBJ2-7
d_call: TRBD1
clone_size: many
v_call: TRBV11-2
cdr3_aa: CASSLLWGQAEQYF
cdr3_nt: TGTGCCAGCAGCTTATTGTGGGGACAGGCGGAGCAGTACTTC

cdr3_length: 12
j_call: TRBJ1-2
d_call: NA
clone_size: few
v_call: TRBV6-1
cdr3_aa: CASRVRDYGYTF
cdr3_nt: TGTGCCAGCAGAGTCAGGGACTATGGCTACACCTTC

cdr3_length: 16
j_call: TRBJ1-3
d_call: NA
clone_size: many
v_call: TRBV3-1
cdr3_aa: CASSQDWLTAGNTIYF
cdr3_nt: TGTGCCAGCAGCCAAGATTGGCTGACGGCTGGAAACACCATATATTTT

cdr3_length: 14
j_call: TRBJ1-2
d_call: NA
clone_size: NA
v_call: TRBV2
cdr3_aa: CAGRGQAVNYGYTF
cdr3_nt: TGTGCCGGCAGAGGACAAGCAGTTAACTATGGCTACACCTTC

cdr3_length: 13
j_call: TRBJ2-7
d_call: NA
clone_size: NA
v_call: TRBV6-1
cdr3_aa: CASISRGSYEQYF
cdr3_nt: TGTGCCAGCATCAGCAGGGGAAGCTACGAGCAGTACTTC

cdr3_length: 16
j_call: TRBJ1-6
d_call: NA
clone_size: many
v_call: TRBV6-5
cdr3_aa: CASSYRGGLANSPLHF
cdr3_nt: TGTGCCAGCAGTTACCGGGGGGGCCTGGCTAATTCACCCCTCCACTTT

cdr3_length: 13
j_call: TRBJ2-3
d_call: NA
clone_size: many
v_call: TRBV5-1
cdr3_aa: CASSPTPPDTQYF
cdr3_nt: TGCGCCAGCAGCCCGACCCCTCCAGATACGCAGTATTTT

cdr3_length: 17
j_call: TRBJ2-3
d_call: TRBD2
clone_size: many
v_call: TRBV5-1
cdr3_aa: CASSGNAIAGSVDTQYF
cdr3_nt: TGCGCCAGCAGCGGGAACGCCATAGCGGGAAGTGTAGATACGCAGTATTTT

cdr3_length: 17
j_call: TRBJ2-2
d_call: TRBD2
clone_size: NA
v_call: TRBV24-1
cdr3_aa: CATSDPGRDYDTGELFF
cdr3_nt: TGTGCCACCAGTGATCCTGGCCGGGACTATGACACCGGGGAGCTGTTTTTT

cdr3_length: 11
j_call: TRBJ1-1
d_call: NA
clone_size: few
v_call: TRBV20-1
cdr3_aa: CSARDDHRAFF
cdr3_nt: TGCAGTGCTAGAGATGACCACCGGGCTTTCTTT

cdr3_length: 11
j_call: TRBJ2-5
d_call: NA
clone_size: many
v_call: TRBV6-1
cdr3_aa: CASRGDAYYYF
cdr3_nt: TGTGCCAGCCGTGGGGACGCATATTATTACTTC

cdr3_length: 10
j_call: TRBJ2-7
d_call: NA
clone_size: many
v_call: TRBV2
cdr3_aa: CARGQDEQYF
cdr3_nt: TGTGCCAGGGGACAAGACGAGCAGTACTTC

cdr3_length: 13
j_call: TRBJ2-5
d_call: NA
clone_size: NA
v_call: TRBV6-2/TRBV6-3
cdr3_aa: CASTPGAQETQYF
cdr3_nt: TGTGCCAGCACCCCAGGGGCGCAAGAGACCCAGTACTTC

cdr3_length: 16
j_call: TRBJ1-1
d_call: TRBD1
clone_size: many
v_call: TRBV5-1
cdr3_aa: CASTIRGQGGNTEAFF
cdr3_nt: TGCGCCAGCACCATACGGGGGCAGGGGGGGAACACTGAAGCTTTCTTT

cdr3_length: 14
j_call: TRBJ2-7
d_call: TRBD2
clone_size: medium-sized
v_call: TRBV3-1
cdr3_aa: CASSQEGLAGEQYF
cdr3_nt: TGTGCCAGCAGCCAAGAAGGACTAGCGGGCGAGCAGTACTTC

cdr3_length: 16
j_call: TRBJ1-5
d_call: NA
clone_size: once
v_call: TRBV4-1
cdr3_aa: CASSQEWGRVNQPQHF
cdr3_nt: TGCGCCAGCAGCCAAGAATGGGGCAGGGTGAATCAGCCCCAGCATTTT

cdr3_length: 13
j_call: TRBJ1-1
d_call: NA
clone_size: few
v_call: TRBV27
cdr3_aa: CASSSGLNTEALF
cdr3_nt: TGTGCCAGCAGTTCGGGGTTAAACACTGAAGCTCTCTTT

cdr3_length: 14
j_call: TRBJ1-4
d_call: TRBD1
clone_size: many
v_call: TRBV29-1
cdr3_aa: CSIRTGGGLEKLFF
cdr3_nt: TGCAGCATAAGGACAGGGGGCGGTCTGGAAAAACTGTTTTTT